The text below deals with one T cell receptor beta chain. Its specificity is unknown. These data belong to a study of blood T cells in healthy people across ages. Study results and limitations: One million T cells yielded diversity estimates that were considered underestimates. Observed TCR beta diversity per million T cells went down as age went up. This fall followed a roughly linear course with age.

A second roughly 6 to 12 cycle PCR used barcoded and J-beta primers. TCRdb re-called the 5' RACE reads with MiXCR, one entry per CDR3 protein. The sample has approximately 850,000 distinct CDR3 sequences; 55% to 70% are singletons. The sequenced material came from blood. The clonotype was recovered from a man aged 25 to 40 in good health.

CDR3 DNA sequence: TGTGCCAGTATTCCCGATGGGGACAGTGCCGCCTTATATGGCTACACCTTC. It specifies CASIPDGDSAALYGYTF. The chain couples TRBV28 to TRBJ1-2, with TRBD1 matching 7 bases. Germline V gives CDR1 MDHEN, CDR2 SYDVKM. The CDR3 has 17 residues. The trim removed 9 bases at V and 5 bases at J, leaving 21 bases unmatched.